The count of the clone carrying this T cell receptor beta chain is one. Its antigen is undetermined. Primers: 60 Vbeta forward and 13 Jbeta reverse. Data came from immunoSEQ multiplex PCR; TCRdb stores just in-frame clones and leaves some out. The table lists more than 75,000 clones, approximately 74% of them singletons. These data come from a study of cytomegalovirus exposure and HLA in healthy donors. In the study overall: Early released data had tens of millions of unique TCRs, all coming from HLA-typed donors.

This CDR3 spans 13 amino acids. V was shortened by 6 bases and J by 3 bases, with 9 bases between the two germline ends. Germline CDR1 is MNHEY and CDR2 is SMNVEV (reference sequence). General study results and limits: An analysis that was carried out later associated some 17,000 TCR beta sequences with HLA alleles at 0.05 false discovery rate. The study labeled 150 to 200 TCR beta chains cytomegalovirus-associated. Fewer N-insertions than the approximately 700-donor mean were reportedly shown by an Asian-associated ancestry cluster in a later analysis.

The sample comprised PBMCs. The chain joins TRBV27 to TRBJ2-1; TRBD2 might be the D (6 bases). This TCR was recovered from a woman in her 50s in good health and CMV-seropositive. Here the CDR3 DNA reads TGTGCCAGCAGCGAGGGAGGCTACAATGAGCAGTTCTTC. Translation: CASSEGGYNEQFF.